Sequencing of this T cell receptor (beta chain) was carried out in a study of Graves' ophthalmopathy and Graves' hyperthyroidism. This clonotype was observed many times. An end of the junction does not agree with germline; a read error may underlie this. Germline CDR1 is MNHNS and CDR2 is SASEGT. The CDR3 is made up of 14 amino acids. PBMCs had their origin in fresh peripheral blood (more than 9.5 ml). From RNA, the CDR3 regions of TCR beta chains were amplified and sequenced. HTBI primers served in a first-round RT-PCR, which a second-round multiplex PCR followed. TCRdb passed the multiplex PCR reads through MiXCR, listing each CDR3 protein once. This table has a few hundred thousand distinct CDR3 sequences, 15% appearing once.

The clonotype was recovered from a woman aged 18-29 years with stable Graves' hyperthyroidism. Material: peripheral blood. The chain combines TRBV6-1 with TRBJ2-7; D is unclear. CDR3 coding DNA: TGTGCCAACAGTGAACCAGGTGGCTCCTACGAGCAGTACTTC. Translation gives CANSEPGGSYEQYF.